This is a list of T cell receptor beta chains from one sample in a study of OX40 agonist ivuxolimab in advanced cancers. The method was immunoSEQ multiplex PCR; TCRdb's version includes in-frame clones alone and lacks a portion of them. The repertoire has fewer than 65,000 clones, roughly 90% of them found once; the top ten carry around 0.6%. Material: CD4+ or CD8+ T cells sorted from blood, obtained in a trial of the OX40 agonist ivuxolimab. The origin of the receptors is an adult with an advanced solid tumor such as melanoma, head and neck, liver or kidney cancer. The CDR3 runs from the conserved cysteine through the conserved F or W. The D gene is left open where the match is weak. A row's size may be missing; if present it is once, few, many or a size class.

TRBJ2-7 | TRBV19 | few | . | CASSIGPGTYEQYF | TGTGCCAGTAGTATCGGGCCAGGGACCTACGAGCAGTACTTC
TRBJ1-5 | TRBV5-1 | . | . | CASSLEAGQPQHF | TGCGCCAGCAGCTTGGAAGCCGGTCAGCCCCAGCATTTT
TRBJ2-5 | TRBV5-6 | . | TRBD2 | CASSLAPSGRGEETQYF | TGTGCCAGCAGCTTGGCCCCTAGCGGGAGGGGTGAAGAGACCCAGTACTTC
TRBJ1-2 | TRBV7-9 | once | . | CASSLPSPSYGYTF | TGTGCCAGCAGCTTACCGTCTCCCAGCTATGGCTACACCTTC
TRBJ2-5 | TRBV21-1 | . | . | CASLTSGCQETQYF | TGTGCCAGCCTGACTAGCGGCTGTCAAGAGACCCAGTACTTC
TRBJ2-3 | TRBV19 | . | . | CASRGYPSDTQYF | TGTGCCAGTAGAGGCTACCCCTCGGATACGCAGTATTTT
TRBJ2-3 | TRBV4-3 | . | . | CASSQGTTDTQYF | TGCGCCAGCAGCCAGGGGACCACAGATACGCAGTATTTT
TRBJ2-3 | TRBV11-2 | . | . | CASRSIRGRSTDTQYF | TGTGCCAGCAGATCCATCAGGGGACGTAGCACAGATACGCAGTATTTT
TRBJ2-3 | TRBV5-6 | . | . | CASSQPADTQYF | TGTGCCAGCAGTCAACCAGCGGATACGCAGTATTTT
TRBJ2-1 | TRBV27 | . | TRBD2 | CASSFISGMGYNEQFF | TGTGCCAGCAGTTTTATCAGCGGGATGGGATACAATGAGCAGTTCTTC
TRBJ2-3 | TRBV9 | . | . | CASSVGLARLTDTQYF | TGTGCCAGCAGCGTAGGATTAGCGCGGCTCACAGATACGCAGTATTTT
TRBJ2-2 | TRBV27 | . | TRBD2 | CASSQRGGPFTGELFF | TGTGCCAGCAGTCAGCGGGGGGGCCCCTTCACCGGGGAGCTGTTTTTT
TRBJ2-4 | TRBV27 | . | TRBD1 | CASSEFRGQVKNIQYF | TGTGCCAGCAGTGAATTCAGGGGGCAGGTCAAAAACATTCAGTACTTC
TRBJ2-3 | TRBV5-3 | . | TRBD2 | CARSLTSGKREGLPGTDTQYF | TGTGCCAGAAGCTTGACTAGCGGGAAAAGAGAAGGCCTCCCGGGGACAGATACGCAGTATTTT
TRBJ2-3 | TRBV10-3 | . | TRBD2 | CAISYLAGASTDTQYF | TGTGCCATCAGTTACCTAGCGGGGGCTAGCACAGATACGCAGTATTTT
TRBJ2-7 | TRBV15 | . | . | CATSRDPSFHFYEQYF | TGTGCCACCAGCAGAGATCCTAGCTTCCACTTCTACGAGCAGTACTTC
TRBJ2-7 | TRBV30 | . | . | CAWSAASYEQYF | TGTGCCTGGAGTGCAGCCAGCTACGAGCAGTACTTC
TRBJ2-1 | TRBV20-1 | . | . | CSARGDNEQFF | TGCAGTGCTAGAGGTGACAATGAGCAGTTCTTC
TRBJ2-7 | TRBV30 | once | TRBD2 | CAWRGTSGPYEQYF | TGTGCCTGGAGGGGGACTAGCGGACCCTATGAGCAGTACTTC
TRBJ2-7 | TRBV19 | . | TRBD2 | CASRDSGGAGTYEQYF | TGTGCCAGTAGGGATAGCGGGGGGGCCGGAACCTACGAGCAGTACTTC
TRBJ2-1 | TRBV11-2 | once | TRBD2 | CASSGPSGRAMDEQFF | TGTGCCAGCAGCGGCCCTAGCGGGAGGGCCATGGATGAGCAGTTCTTC
TRBJ1-5 | TRBV5-6 | . | . | CASSSGLNSNQPQHF | TGTGCCAGCAGCTCAGGACTGAATAGCAATCAGCCCCAGCATTTT
TRBJ2-1 | TRBV19 | . | . | CASSIGLVGVEQFF | TGTGCCAGTAGTATAGGACTAGTGGGAGTTGAGCAGTTCTTC